The present entry profiles one TCR beta chain with its context. The antigen remains unidentified. The CDR3 is 12 residues long. The V end lost 8 bases, the J end lost 5 bases, and 12 bases lay between the germline ends. Looked up from germline, CDR1 is MNHEY and CDR2 is SVGAGI. This specimen belongs to a study of T cell repertoires and HLA-DP antigens. Study background: Transduced HeLa cells presented HLA-DP to CD4+ T cells.

Some clones are missing from TCRdb's copy, which holds only in-frame ones; the method was immunoSEQ multiplex PCR. The sample contains about 73,000 clones, about four fifths of which appear only once. General study points: Sorted CD137+ cells had clonality roughly 0.42 against both alloantigens, versus 0.03 to 0.045 pre-culture.

This receptor was obtained from a man aged 55 to 69 in good health and CMV-seronegative. V gene TRBV6-5 combines with J gene TRBJ2-5; the D is unclear. The sequenced sample consisted of CD4+ T cells from PBMCs. This CDR3 reads CASGDPEETQYF. The CDR3 coding sequence is TGTGCCAGCGGGGATCCCGAGGAGACCCAGTACTTC.